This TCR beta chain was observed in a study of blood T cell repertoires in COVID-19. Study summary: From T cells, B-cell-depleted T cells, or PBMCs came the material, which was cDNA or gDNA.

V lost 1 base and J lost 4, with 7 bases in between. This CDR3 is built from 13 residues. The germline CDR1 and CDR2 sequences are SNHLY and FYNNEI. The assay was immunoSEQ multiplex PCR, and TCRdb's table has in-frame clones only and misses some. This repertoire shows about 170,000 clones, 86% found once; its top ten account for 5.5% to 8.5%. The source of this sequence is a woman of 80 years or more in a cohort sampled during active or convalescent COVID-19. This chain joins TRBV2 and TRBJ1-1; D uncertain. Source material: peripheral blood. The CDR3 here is CASSEERATEAFF. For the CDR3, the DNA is TGTGCCAGCAGTGAAGAGAGGGCCACTGAAGCTTTCTTT.